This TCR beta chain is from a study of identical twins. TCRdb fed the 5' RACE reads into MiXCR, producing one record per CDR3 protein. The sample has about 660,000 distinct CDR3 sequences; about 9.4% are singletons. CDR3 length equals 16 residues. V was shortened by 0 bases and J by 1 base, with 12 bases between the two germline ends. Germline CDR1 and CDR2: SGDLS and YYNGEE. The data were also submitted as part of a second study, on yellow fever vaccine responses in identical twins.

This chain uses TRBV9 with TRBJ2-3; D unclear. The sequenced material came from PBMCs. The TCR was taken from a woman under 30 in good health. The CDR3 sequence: CASSVGATRRTDTQYF. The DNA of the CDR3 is TGTGCCAGCAGCGTAGGCGCAACCCGCCGCACAGATACGCAGTATTTT.